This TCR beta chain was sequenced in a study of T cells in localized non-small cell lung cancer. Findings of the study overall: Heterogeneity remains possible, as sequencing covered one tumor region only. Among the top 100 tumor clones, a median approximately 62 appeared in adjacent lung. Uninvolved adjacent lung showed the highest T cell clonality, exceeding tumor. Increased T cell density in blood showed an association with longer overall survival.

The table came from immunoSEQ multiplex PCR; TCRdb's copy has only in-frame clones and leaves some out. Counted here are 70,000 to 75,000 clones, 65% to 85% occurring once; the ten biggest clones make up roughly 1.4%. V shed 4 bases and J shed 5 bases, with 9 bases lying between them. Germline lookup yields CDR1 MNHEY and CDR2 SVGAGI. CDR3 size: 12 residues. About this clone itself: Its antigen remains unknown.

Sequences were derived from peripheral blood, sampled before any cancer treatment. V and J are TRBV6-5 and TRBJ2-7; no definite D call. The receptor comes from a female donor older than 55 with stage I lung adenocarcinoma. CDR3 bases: TGTGCCAGCAGTTTGCCGGGCGACGAGCAGTACTTC. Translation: CASSLPGDEQYF.